The table lists the clone carrying this T cell receptor (beta chain) with a few counts. Its antigen is currently unknown. The record originates from a study of T cell repertoires in cytomegalovirus infection. This CDR3 has 17 residues. Germline loops: CDR1 SGHTA, CDR2 FQGNSA. J gave up 7 bases and V 3 bases, and 18 bases lay outside the gene matches. Each CDR3 protein gets one entry after TCRdb re-called the reads with MiXCR. The sample holds more than 250,000 distinct CDR3 sequences, roughly 25% seen once. The TCR originated in a human donor in good health (CMV status not recorded). Some clones in this sample may be carry-over from other donors' samples. Sequencing was performed on cultured PBMCs, taken from culture after CMV antigen stimulation. V gene TRBV7-2 combines with J gene TRBJ2-7; 7 nucleotides line up with TRBD2. CDR3 protein: CASSFAGTAGAPSEQYF. DNA for the CDR3: TGTGCCAGCAGCTTTGCGGGGACGGCGGGAGCACCGAGTGAGCAGTACTTC. The full variable domain, in which reference TRBV7-2 and TRBJ2-7 provide the parts outside the CDR3, is GAGVSQSPSNKVTEKGKDVELRCDPISGHTALYWYRQSLGQGLEFLIYFQGNSAPDKSGLPSDRFSAERTGGSVSTLTIQRTQQEDSAVYLCASSFAGTAGAPSEQYFGPGTRLTVT.